This entry lists 29 T cell receptor beta chains sequenced from one sample in a study of STAT5B mutations in CD4+ large granular lymphocyte leukemia. Measured with immunoSEQ multiplex PCR; TCRdb has only the in-frame clones, and not every one. The table lists approximately 24,000 clones, under 80% of them singletons, with about 0.43% in the top ten. The material sequenced was CD4+ T cells from blood buffy coats. The receptor source for this set is a human donor in good health.

In its sample, this clone was seen a few times. The chain recombines TRBV5-1 with TRBJ1-1; perhaps TRBD1 as D (6 bases). V gave up 4 bases and J gave up 4 bases, with 14 bases separating them. The CDR3 is made up of 14 amino acids. Looked up from germline, CDR1 is SGHRS and CDR2 is YFSETQ. CDR3 region: CASSMSGAGTEAFF. In DNA, the CDR3 is TGCGCCAGCAGCATGTCGGGGGCAGGCACTGAAGCTTTCTTT.

The chain joins TRBV19 to TRBJ1-5, with a weak D call TRBD1 (6 bases). The V gene lost 6 bases and the J gene lost 6 bases, with 18 bases spanning the gap. This CDR3 contains 15 residues. Looked up from germline, CDR1 is LNHDA and CDR2 is SQIVND (reference sequence). The CDR3 DNA is TGTGCCAGTAGCAACACCCGAACAGGGAGTCAGCCCCAGCATTTT. It encodes CASSNTRTGSQPQHF.

The chain recombines TRBV4-1 with TRBJ2-5, with D possibly being TRBD2 (6 bases). Per the germline V gene, CDR1 is MGHRA and CDR2 is YSYEKL. Trimming cost V 0 bases and J 2 bases, with 16 bases left between them. The length of the CDR3 is 17 residues. The CDR3 DNA is TGCGCCAGCAGCCAAGATGGTCAGGGACTCCTACAAGAGACCCAGTACTTC. As protein: CASSQDGQGLLQETQYF.

This chain links TRBV5-1 with TRBJ2-2, with 7 bases fitting TRBD1. The V segment lost 4 bases and the J segment 6 bases; nucleotides outside the gene matches: 15. This CDR3 region has 17 residues. Germline V gene sequence: CDR1 SGHRS, CDR2 YFSETQ. CDR3 coding DNA: TGCGCCAGCAGCCCACTCCTCGGGACAGAGTCATCCGGGGAGCTGTTTTTT. Its protein is CASSPLLGTESSGELFF.

For the CDR3, the DNA is TGCGCCAGCAGCTTGTCGGGGGAAGACTATGGCTACACCTTC. It yields the protein CASSLSGEDYGYTF. V is TRBV5-1 and J is TRBJ1-2; the D gene is possibly TRBD1 (5 bases). The CDR3 has 14 amino acids. The V gene lost 1 base and the J gene lost 3 bases, with 10 bases spanning the gap. The germline CDR1 and CDR2 sequences are SGHRS and YFSETQ.

J is TRBJ2-4 and V is TRBV6-5; tentative D call: TRBD1 (5 bases). Germline CDR1 reads MNHEY; CDR2 reads SVGAGI. V dropped 2 bases and J dropped 3 bases, with 8 bases sitting between them. CDR3 length: 14 amino acids. The CDR3 protein is CASSYGQGKNIQYF. The CDR3 DNA reads TGTGCCAGCAGTTACGGTCAGGGCAAAAACATTCAGTACTTC.

V usage is TRBV4-1 and J usage is TRBJ2-5; the D gene is possibly TRBD2 (7 bases). This CDR3 is 16 amino acids long. V lost 3 bases to trimming and J lost 4 bases, with 18 bases between them. Germline lookup yields CDR1 MGHRA and CDR2 YSYEKL. CDR3 in DNA: TGCGCCAGCAGCCAGCGAGGCGGGGGCGCCTTAGAGACCCAGTACTTC. Its translation: CASSQRGGGALETQYF.

The chain is built from TRBV6-1 and TRBJ1-3; D is unresolved. Trimming stripped 3 bases from V and 4 bases from J, with 10 bases between. The germline gives CDR1 MNHNS, CDR2 SASEGT. The CDR3 extends over 14 amino acids. CDR3 in amino acids: CASSDLGFGNTIYF. CDR3 bases: TGTGCCAGCAGTGACCTCGGGTTCGGAAACACCATATATTTT.

The V call is TRBV5-1, the J call TRBJ2-3; no definite D call. Germline CDR1 SGHRS, CDR2 YFSETQ. The CDR3 has 15 amino acids. With 4 bases removed from V and 1 base from J, the gap between germline ends came to 13 bases. This CDR3 is CASSPEDPGTDTQYF. The CDR3 DNA follows: TGCGCCAGCAGCCCAGAGGATCCGGGCACAGATACGCAGTATTTT.

This clone was seen once. This chain joins TRBV5-6 and TRBJ1-5, with D perhaps TRBD1 (6 bases). CDR3 size: 14 residues. Trimming took 4 bases from V and 4 from J, leaving 12 bases between them. Germline CDR1 SGHDT, CDR2 YYEEEE. The CDR3: CASSPRGRNQPQHF. The CDR3 region has the DNA TGTGCCAGCAGCCCAAGGGGGAGGAATCAGCCCCAGCATTTT.

The CDR3 nucleotides are TGTGCCAGCAGCTCGAGACAGGGTTTTGCCGGGGAGCTGTTTTTT. Its protein is CASSSRQGFAGELFF. The chain carries TRBV7-2 and TRBJ2-2; 7 positions match TRBD1. The V segment lost 4 bases and the J segment 6 bases; nucleotides outside the gene matches: 8. The CDR3 runs to 15 residues. Germline assignment: CDR1 SGHTA and CDR2 FQGNSA.

The rearrangement joins TRBV30 to TRBJ1-4, with D perhaps matching TRBD1 (6 bases). The CDR3 sequence is 14 residues long. Germline CDR1 reads GTSNPN; CDR2 reads SVGIG (reference sequence). V was trimmed by 3 bases and J by 7 bases, leaving 15 bases between them. For the CDR3, the DNA is TGTGCCTGGAGCCAACAGGGCTTTTTTGAAAAACTGTTTTTT. Its protein is CAWSQQGFFEKLFF.

The V call is TRBV19, the J call TRBJ1-2, with D possibly being TRBD1 (5 bases). V lost 0 bases and J lost 5, with 10 bases in between. This CDR3 has 14 amino acids. Germline V gene data show CDR1 as LNHDA and CDR2 as SQIVND (reference sequence). CDR3 nucleotides: TGTGCCAGTAGTATAGACCCATCAGGGTATGGCTACACCTTC. The encoded protein is CASSIDPSGYGYTF.

This clone came up a few times. The rearrangement uses TRBV11-1 and TRBJ1-1; D is ambiguous. Per the germline V gene, CDR1 is SGHAT and CDR2 is FQDESV (reference sequence). Trimming stripped 1 base from V and 1 base from J, with 7 bases between. The CDR3 totals 14 residues. The chain's CDR3 is CASSLGTGNTEAFF. The DNA of the CDR3 is TGTGCCAGCAGCTTAGGGACCGGGAACACTGAAGCTTTCTTT.

The V and J genes are TRBV28 and TRBJ2-3; TRBD2 agrees at 12 bases. The CDR3 runs to 18 residues. Germline CDR1 is MDHEN and CDR2 is SYDVKM. V was pared by 3 bases and J by 2 bases, with 9 bases of the junction left unmatched. As DNA, the CDR3 is TGTGCCAGCAGTTTCGTAAGACTAGCGGGAGTCCCCACAGATACGCAGTATTTT. The encoded protein is CASSFVRLAGVPTDTQYF.

The J gene is TRBJ2-7, the V gene TRBV5-4; 8 bases line up with TRBD2. Germline CDR1 SGHNT, CDR2 YYREEE (reference sequence). V lost 3 bases to trimming and J lost 3 bases; unmatched junction nucleotides: 8. The CDR3 is 15 residues long. CDR3 loop: CASSSRRGGHYEQYF. The DNA of the CDR3 is TGTGCCAGCAGCTCCCGACGGGGGGGCCACTACGAGCAGTACTTC.

V is TRBV9 and J is TRBJ2-7; D tentatively reads TRBD1 or TRBD2 (5 bases each). There are 15 residues in the CDR3. Per germline, CDR1 SGDLS and CDR2 YYNGEE. V dropped 2 bases and J dropped 4 bases, with 16 bases sitting between them. The CDR3 region is CASSVRDAKTYEQYF. The CDR3 bases are TGTGCCAGCAGCGTCCGGGACGCGAAAACTTACGAGCAGTACTTC. The entire variable domain, with the rest obtained from reference TRBV9 and TRBJ2-7, is as follows: DSGVTQTPKHLITATGQRVTLRCSPRSGDLSVYWYQQSLDQGLQFLIQYYNGEERAKGNILERFSAQQFPDLHSELNLSSLELGDSALYFCASSVRDAKTYEQYFGPGTRLTVT.

This clone turned up a few times. The rearrangement joins TRBV4-2 to TRBJ2-7; TRBD2 is a possible D gene (6 bases). The CDR3 runs to 16 residues. V lost 3 bases and J 3 bases, leaving 18 bases between the germline ends. Germline CDR1 LGHNA, CDR2 YNFKEQ. The CDR3 spells CASSHTGLKLYYEQYF. CDR3 nucleotides: TGTGCCAGCAGCCACACCGGACTAAAATTGTACTACGAGCAGTACTTC.

The CDR3 protein is CAWRQPGTGGFEQYF. In DNA form, the CDR3 reads TGTGCCTGGAGGCAACCCGGGACAGGGGGCTTCGAGCAGTACTTC. V usage is TRBV30 and J usage is TRBJ2-7; 12 bases match TRBD1. Germline CDR1 reads GTSNPN; CDR2 reads SVGIG (reference sequence). The CDR3 loop spans 15 amino acids. V dropped 3 bases and J dropped 6; count of bases not matched to a gene: 9.

The chain links TRBV28 to TRBJ1-2, with TRBD1 as a possible D gene (5 bases). V was shortened by 3 bases and J by 8 bases, with 16 bases between the two germline ends. Looked up from germline, CDR1 is MDHEN and CDR2 is SYDVKM. The CDR3 is 14 residues long. CDR3 DNA sequence: TGTGCCAGCAGTTTGGGGGGTCTCCCGGGGGGCTACACCTTC. This sequence encodes CASSLGGLPGGYTF.

This chain links TRBV5-4 with TRBJ2-5; TRBD2 aligns across 9 bases. The CDR3 length is 17 residues. V shed 3 bases, J shed 1 base, and the junction held 10 bases outside the gene matches. The germline V gene encodes CDR1 SGHNT and CDR2 YYREEE (reference sequence). In DNA, the CDR3 is TGTGCCAGCAGCTCTGGGGGTAGCGGGGGACCCCAAGAGACCCAGTACTTC. It is translated as CASSSGGSGGPQETQYF. Looking up the rest from reference TRBV5-4 and TRBJ2-5 gives the full variable domain: ETGVTQSPTHLIKTRGQQVTLRCSSQSGHNTVSWYQQALGQGPQFIFQYYREEENGRGNFPPRFSGLQFPNYSSELNVNALELDDSALYLCASSSGGSGGPQETQYFGPGTRLLVL.

The chain combines TRBV13 with TRBJ1-6, with a tentative D call TRBD1 (5 bases). The length of the CDR3 is 12 residues. Germline V gene sequence: CDR1 PRHDT, CDR2 FYEKMQ (reference sequence). V gave up 3 bases and J gave up 10 bases, with 7 bases separating them. The CDR3 reads CASSLRGSPLHF. The DNA of the CDR3 is TGTGCCAGCAGCTTGCGGGGCTCACCCCTCCACTTT.

The rearrangement links TRBV5-1 to TRBJ1-3, with a tentative D call TRBD1 (5 bases). V lost 2 bases, J lost 8 bases, and 14 bases lay in between. This CDR3 contains 14 residues. In germline, CDR1 is SGHRS, CDR2 YFSETQ. CDR3 sequence: CASSLGSGKDTIYF. The DNA for the CDR3 is TGCGCCAGCAGCTTAGGGTCAGGGAAGGACACCATATATTTT.

This clone turned up a few times. The chain is built from TRBV28 and TRBJ1-5, with D tentatively TRBD1 (6 bases). V dropped 4 bases and J dropped 15 bases, with 13 bases sitting between them. This CDR3 has 11 amino acids. Germline V gene sequence: CDR1 MDHEN, CDR2 SYDVKM. The CDR3 region has the DNA TGTGCCAGCAGTTCTACAGGGTCGGGGCATTTT. This encodes CASSSTGSGHF. The full variable domain, completed using reference TRBV28 and TRBJ1-5, is DVKVTQSSRYLVKRTGEKVFLECVQDMDHENMFWYRQDPGLGLRLIYFSYDVKMKEKGDIPEGYSVSREKKERFSLILESASTNQTSMYLCASSSTGSGHFGDGTRLSIL.

This clone was seen once. The rearrangement joins TRBV7-9 to TRBJ1-1; 8 bases line up with TRBD1. Germline V gives CDR1 SEHNR, CDR2 FQNEAQ (reference sequence). This CDR3 has 13 amino acids. After removal of 8 bases from V and 5 bases from J, the junction contained 7 bases not matched to a gene. Here the CDR3 reads CASGLTGDTEAFF. The CDR3 bases are TGTGCCAGCGGACTGACAGGGGATACTGAAGCTTTCTTT.

J is TRBJ2-2 and V is TRBV19; D possibly corresponds to TRBD2 (6 bases). The V gene lost 3 bases and the J gene lost 0 bases, with 8 bases spanning the gap. The CDR3 is made up of 15 amino acids. Germline assignment: CDR1 LNHDA and CDR2 SQIVND (reference sequence). CDR3 coding DNA: TGTGCCAGTAGTATCGGGACTGCGAACACCGGGGAGCTGTTTTTT. It codes for CASSIGTANTGELFF. The full variable domain, completed using reference TRBV19 and TRBJ2-2, is DGGITQSPKYLFRKEGQNVTLSCEQNLNHDAMYWYRQDPGQGLRLIYYSQIVNDFQKGDIAEGYSVSREKKESFPLTVTSAQKNPTAFYLCASSIGTANTGELFFGEGSRLTVL.

This rearrangement joins TRBV9 to TRBJ2-3, with D unresolved. V dropped 0 bases and J dropped 2 bases, with 4 bases sitting between them. Germline V gene sequence: CDR1 SGDLS, CDR2 YYNGEE. This CDR3 comprises 13 residues. The CDR3 reads CASSVVPTDTQYF. In nucleotides, the CDR3 is TGTGCCAGCAGCGTAGTCCCCACAGATACGCAGTATTTT. The whole variable domain, remainder taken from reference TRBV9 and TRBJ2-3, is DSGVTQTPKHLITATGQRVTLRCSPRSGDLSVYWYQQSLDQGLQFLIQYYNGEERAKGNILERFSAQQFPDLHSELNLSSLELGDSALYFCASSVVPTDTQYFGPGTRLTVL.

The CDR3 loop reads CASSFQDKHLHF. The CDR3 DNA sequence: TGTGCCAGCAGCTTCCAGGACAAGCACCTCCACTTT. V is TRBV7-9 and J is TRBJ1-6; possible D gene TRBD1, 5 bases. Trimming removed 3 bases at V and 15 bases at J, with 12 bases between. The germline V gene encodes CDR1 SEHNR and CDR2 FQNEAQ (reference sequence). The length of the CDR3 is 12 residues.

DNA for the CDR3: TGCGCCAGCAGCTTGGATTCCGGGGGGGGCGGCTACACCTTC. Its translation: CASSLDSGGGGYTF. J is TRBJ1-2 and V is TRBV5-1, with D possibly TRBD1 on 6 matching bases. The CDR3 extends over 14 amino acids. Trimming cost V 0 bases and J 8 bases, with 14 bases left between them. Germline V CDR1 and CDR2: SGHRS, YFSETQ.